These 3 T cell receptor beta chains share one sample of origin, sequenced in a study of OX40 agonist ivuxolimab in advanced cancers. TCRdb's copy holds only in-frame clones and misses some; the assay was immunoSEQ multiplex PCR. The table lists about 46,000 clones, roughly four fifths of them singletons. The specimen comprised CD4+ or CD8+ T cells sorted from blood, sampled in a trial of the OX40 agonist ivuxolimab. These TCRs come from an adult with an advanced solid tumor such as melanoma, head and neck, liver or kidney cancer.

This chain connects TRBV6-6 to TRBJ1-4; unclear D gene. Trimming took off 6 bases at V and 4 bases at J, with 12 bases between the two ends. This CDR3 contains 14 residues. The germline CDR1 and CDR2 sequences are MNHNY and SVGAGI (reference sequence). The CDR3 region has the DNA TGTGCCAGCAGCTACGGGGTCCATAATGAAAAACTGTTTTTT. This gives the protein CASSYGVHNEKLFF.

V is TRBV4-3 and J is TRBJ2-7; weak D call: TRBD1 (5 bases). Trimming removed 0 bases from V and 6 bases from J, with 12 bases in between. This CDR3 contains 14 residues. Per germline, CDR1 LGHNA and CDR2 YSLEER. CDR3 DNA sequence: TGCGCCAGCAGCCAAGAGTCAGGGTTCAGCGAGCAGTACTTC. It specifies CASSQESGFSEQYF.

V and J are TRBV6-1 and TRBJ2-5, with 7 bases identical to TRBD2. V shed 4 bases, J shed 2 bases, and the junction held 4 bases outside the gene matches. CDR1 and CDR2 (germline): MNHNS, SASEGT. The CDR3 contains 14 residues. DNA for the CDR3: TGTGCCAGCAGTGCTCTGGGAGGGCAAGAGACCCAGTACTTC. Amino acid sequence: CASSALGGQETQYF.